The next 5 T cell receptor beta chains were all read from a single sample in a study of cytomegalovirus exposure and HLA in healthy donors. Amplification used 60 Vbeta primers and 13 Jbeta primers. TCRdb's copy holds only in-frame clones and misses some; the assay was immunoSEQ multiplex PCR. The repertoire holds roughly 150,000 clones, with 80% as singletons. The material sequenced was PBMCs. The receptors here all came from a female donor in good health and CMV-seronegative.

The chain recombines TRBV7-9 with TRBJ2-7; 11 positions match TRBD2. CDR1 SEHNR and CDR2 FQNEAQ come from the germline V gene (reference sequence). The CDR3 covers 16 residues. V was pared by 1 base and J by 5 bases, with 7 bases of the junction left unmatched. The CDR3 reads CASSLVLAGGPNEQYF. The CDR3 DNA is TGTGCCAGCAGCTTAGTTTTAGCGGGAGGGCCGAACGAGCAGTACTTC.

V and J are TRBV10-3 and TRBJ2-7; no firm D call. V was trimmed by 2 bases and J by 4 bases, leaving 9 bases between them. CDR3 length: 13 amino acids. Germline CDR1 ENHRY, CDR2 SYGVKD. The chain's CDR3 is CAISEPPSYEQYF. The DNA of the CDR3 is TGTGCCATCAGTGAGCCCCCCAGTTACGAGCAGTACTTC.

In this sample, this clone turned up a few times. This rearrangement joins TRBV29-1 to TRBJ2-1; 9 positions agree with TRBD1. This CDR3 region has 16 residues. V was clipped by 1 base and J by 2 bases; unmatched bases: 6. The germline gives CDR1 SQVTM, CDR2 ANQGSEA. CDR3 in DNA: TGCAGCGTTGAAGTGGGGGACAGGGCTCCCTACAATGAGCAGTTCTTC. It codes for CSVEVGDRAPYNEQFF.

V gene TRBV7-9 combines with J gene TRBJ2-1; maybe TRBD1 (6 bases). The germline V gene has CDR1 SEHNR and CDR2 FQNEAQ (reference sequence). With 4 bases removed from V and 5 bases from J, the gap between germline ends came to 9 bases. The CDR3 is 13 residues long. The CDR3 bases are TGTGCCAGCAGCTCAGGGGTAAACAATGAGCAGTTCTTC. Its protein product is CASSSGVNNEQFF.

This clone appeared a few times. The V gene is TRBV5-6, the J gene TRBJ1-3; D ambiguous. CDR1 is SGHDT and CDR2 is YYEEEE in the germline V gene. This CDR3 has 15 residues. Trimming left V 5 bases short and J 0 bases short, with 12 bases between. CDR3 nucleotide sequence: TGTGCCAGCAGGTTATCGGGATTCTCTGGAAACACCATATATTTT. This encodes CASRLSGFSGNTIYF.